This TCR delta chain came from a study of Vδ1+ human thymocytes. Points from the study as a whole: Approximately 20% of thymic delta-chain sequences were Vdelta2, with few Vdelta3, unlike blood Vdelta1+ controls. Highly polyclonal TRG and TRD repertoires with Gaussian CDR3 length distributions appeared in thymus.

The template was reverse-transcribed extracted RNA. CDR3 amplicons came from multiplex PCR with pooled V-gene forward and constant-region reverse primers. TCRdb reprocessed the multiplex PCR reads using CATT. The table lists 54,000 or so delta-chain clones, roughly 15% of them singletons. Germline values: CDR1 TSWWSYY, CDR2 QGS. This CDR3 region has 26 residues. V lost 0 bases to trimming and J lost 3 bases; unmatched junction nucleotides: 32. This clone was observed a few times. Its antigen is not identified. The chain couples TRDV1 to TRDJ1, with 12 bases fitting TRDD3. The sequence was obtained from a boy under two years old who had congenital heart surgery. What was sequenced was Vdelta1+ gamma-delta thymocytes from the thymus. Subset described: FACS-sorted CD3+ TCRalphabeta- TCRVdelta1+ TCRVdelta2- thymocytes. The CDR3 DNA reads as TGTGCTCTTGGGGAACTATTCTCCTACCGACCCGGTACTGGGGGATACAGCGGGAGTGTACCCGATAAACTCATCTTT. Its protein is CALGELFSYRPGTGGYSGSVPDKLIF.